One sample yielded the 5 T cell receptor beta chains listed below, sequenced in a study of high-grade serous ovarian cancer treatment subgroups. Tumor samples were taken before definitive surgery or chemotherapy. Assay used: immunoSEQ multiplex PCR; TCRdb lists only in-frame clones, some missing. Among approximately 15,000 clones listed, about 76% were seen once. Material: tumor tissue. The source is a human donor with high-grade serous ovarian cancer.

The chain recombines TRBV5-6 with TRBJ2-1; 9 nucleotides agree with TRBD2. This CDR3 is built from 16 residues. Germline V CDR1 and CDR2: SGHDT, YYEEEE. The V gene end was trimmed by 4 bases and the J gene end by 6 bases; junction bases not matched to a gene: 11. CDR3 in amino acids: CASSPAGGLNLNEQFF. The CDR3 bases are TGTGCCAGCAGCCCGGCGGGGGGGCTGAACCTCAATGAGCAGTTCTTC. Looking up the rest from reference TRBV5-6 and TRBJ2-1 gives the full variable domain: DAGVTQSPTHLIKTRGQQVTLRCSPKSGHDTVSWYQQALGQGPQFIFQYYEEEERQRGNFPDRFSGHQFPNYSSELNVNALLLGDSALYLCASSPAGGLNLNEQFFGPGTRLTVL.

The chain has TRBV6-5 and TRBJ2-7; 12 bases align to TRBD1. Germline V lookup: CDR1 MNHEY, CDR2 SVGAGI. Trimming cost V 2 bases and J 7 bases; bases outside gene matches: 3. The CDR3 extends over 14 amino acids. CDR3 residues: CASSYGTGGKEQYF. The CDR3, as DNA: TGTGCCAGCAGTTACGGGACAGGGGGCAAAGAGCAGTACTTC.

The chain links TRBV30 to TRBJ2-7; D is uncertain. The CDR3 loop spans 14 amino acids. The germline V gene has CDR1 GTSNPN and CDR2 SVGIG (reference sequence). The V gene lost 3 bases and the J gene lost 1 base, with 13 bases spanning the gap. CDR3 loop: CAWSPTTPSYEQYF. In DNA, the CDR3 is TGTGCCTGGAGCCCAACTACCCCGTCCTACGAGCAGTACTTC.

The CDR3 nucleotides are TGTGCCAGCAGCTTCACGGGGGCGAACACCGGGGAGCTGTTTTTT. Translating it yields CASSFTGANTGELFF. This sequence joins TRBV7-2 and TRBJ2-2, with D tentatively TRBD2 (6 bases). CDR1 is SGHTA and CDR2 is FQGNSA in the germline V gene. The CDR3 spans 15 residues. V lost 3 bases, J lost 0 bases, and 8 bases lay in between.

The sample holds one count of this clone. The chain links TRBV5-1 to TRBJ2-7; 8 bases are shared with TRBD2. Germline CDR1 and CDR2: SGHRS and YFSETQ. The CDR3 extends over 14 amino acids. V was pared by 1 base and J by 5 bases, with 5 bases of the junction left unmatched. CDR3 DNA: TGCGCCAGCAGCTTGCTTAGCGGGGCCGACGAGCAGTACTTC. Its translation: CASSLLSGADEQYF.